A single sample is the source of the 26 T cell receptor beta chains below, sequenced in a study of OX40 agonist ivuxolimab in advanced cancers. Clones were sequenced by immunoSEQ multiplex PCR, and TCRdb holds only the in-frame ones, with some missing. This repertoire shows 100,000 to 150,000 clones, less than 95% found once; its top ten account for roughly 0.8%. Here the sequenced sample was CD4+ or CD8+ T cells sorted from blood, taken in a trial of the OX40 agonist ivuxolimab. The receptors were gathered from an adult with an advanced solid tumor such as melanoma, head and neck, liver or kidney cancer.

The chain employs TRBV28 and TRBJ2-1; D may match TRBD1 or TRBD2 (5 bases each). Per germline, CDR1 MDHEN and CDR2 SYDVKM. V lost 5 bases and J 5 bases, leaving 22 bases between the germline ends. The CDR3 length is 17 residues. The CDR3 protein is CASSPLRGPDLHNEQFF. In nucleotides, the CDR3 is TGTGCCAGCAGTCCCCTCCGGGGACCCGATCTTCACAATGAGCAGTTCTTC.

This clone was seen a single time. In DNA, the CDR3 is TGTGCCATCAGACCGGGACAGGGTCCTAATGAAAAACTGTTTTTT. It is translated as CAIRPGQGPNEKLFF. The V and J genes are TRBV10-3 and TRBJ1-4; 9 positions match TRBD1. Germline CDR1 ENHRY, CDR2 SYGVKD. The V segment lost 6 bases and the J segment 3 bases; nucleotides outside the gene matches: 5. CDR3 length equals 15 residues.

V and J are TRBV28 and TRBJ1-2; D possibly corresponds to TRBD1 (6 bases). Between the trimmed V and J ends, which lost 4 bases and 7 bases, there was a span of 13 bases. This CDR3 region has 13 residues. Germline CDR1 is MDHEN and CDR2 is SYDVKM. CDR3: CASSSGQSGGYTF. The CDR3, as DNA: TGTGCCAGCAGTTCCGGACAGTCTGGTGGCTACACCTTC.

This clone was observed a few times. The chain recombines TRBV19 with TRBJ1-2; 7 bases agree with TRBD1. This CDR3 region has 13 residues. The ends lost 3 bases at V and 6 bases at J; junction bases unmatched: 4. CDR1 LNHDA and CDR2 SQIVND come from the germline V gene (reference sequence). CDR3 sequence reads: CASSIRDRNGYTF. Here the CDR3 DNA reads TGTGCCAGTAGTATCCGGGACAGAAATGGCTACACCTTC.

This chain uses TRBV6-6 with TRBJ2-3; D not resolved. The germline CDR1 and CDR2 sequences are MNHNY and SVGAGI (reference sequence). Trimming left V 2 bases short and J 3 bases short, with 6 bases between. CDR3 length: 13 amino acids. CDR3 DNA sequence: TGTGCCAGCAGTTACAAAGGAACAGATACGCAGTATTTT. It is translated as CASSYKGTDTQYF.

This chain links TRBV2 with TRBJ2-3, with 10 positions matching TRBD2. CDR3 length equals 15 residues. The germline V gene encodes CDR1 SNHLY and CDR2 FYNNEI. V gave up 6 bases and J gave up 0 bases; unmatched junction bases: 3. CDR3 nucleotides: TGTGCCAGCAGGTGGACTAGCGGAAGCACAGATACGCAGTATTTT. Its translation: CASRWTSGSTDTQYF.

The CDR3 DNA reads TGTGCCAGCTCACCACAGGGGGCGGATGGCTACACCTTC. Translating it yields CASSPQGADGYTF. The chain combines TRBV18 with TRBJ1-2, with TRBD1 matching 7 bases. V was clipped by 1 base and J by 6 bases; unmatched bases: 2. The CDR3 extends over 13 amino acids. Germline V CDR1 and CDR2: KGHSH, LQKENI.

This sequence joins TRBV28 and TRBJ1-4, with D tentatively TRBD1 (5 bases). The CDR3 covers 15 residues. Germline V gene sequence: CDR1 MDHEN, CDR2 SYDVKM. Trimming pared 5 bases from V and 8 bases from J, leaving 18 bases between. The CDR3 reads CASSLSGTPHEKLFF. DNA for the CDR3: TGTGCCAGCAGTCTATCCGGGACTCCCCACGAAAAACTGTTTTTT.

The gene calls are TRBV4-1 and TRBJ2-7; 7 bases match TRBD1. The V gene's germline CDR1 is MGHRA and CDR2 YSYEKL. Unmatched junction bases numbered 2, after V lost 0 bases and J lost 0 bases. This CDR3 comprises 15 residues. Written as DNA, the CDR3 is TGCGCCAGCAGCCAAGACCACAGGGGCTCCTACGAGCAGTACTTC. Its protein product is CASSQDHRGSYEQYF.

The chain combines TRBV12-5 with TRBJ1-5; D is undetermined. Germline V lookup: CDR1 LGHNT, CDR2 FRNRAP. The CDR3 has 13 residues. Trimming took off 7 bases at V and 9 bases at J, with 16 bases between the two ends. This CDR3 reads CASAGLTQGPQHF. CDR3 coding DNA: TGTGCTAGTGCTGGATTGACTCAAGGGCCCCAGCATTTT.

The V gene is TRBV6-1, the J gene TRBJ1-1, with D perhaps TRBD1 (5 bases). The CDR3 runs 14 residues. V was cut by 10 bases and J by 3 bases, with 18 bases left in between. Germline V CDR1 and CDR2: MNHNS, SASEGT. This CDR3 is CATHGGIWDTEAFF. CDR3 in DNA: TGTGCCACGCACGGGGGTATTTGGGACACTGAAGCTTTCTTT.

This chain uses TRBV27 with TRBJ2-7; the match to TRBD1 covers 9 bases. The CDR3 is made up of 16 amino acids. V lost 2 bases and J lost 5; bases outside the gene matches: 10. Germline V gene lookup returns CDR1 MNHEY and CDR2 SMNVEV (reference sequence). CDR3 sequence: CASSLIGTGRMNEQYF. As DNA, the CDR3 is TGTGCCAGCAGTTTAATAGGGACAGGGAGAATGAACGAGCAGTACTTC.

The chain has TRBV7-2 and TRBJ1-3; 8 bases line up with TRBD1. The CDR3 totals 18 residues. V was pared by 3 bases and J by 1 base, with 11 bases of the junction left unmatched. Germline V lookup: CDR1 SGHTA, CDR2 FQGNSA. For the CDR3, the DNA is TGTGCCAGCAGCTTTAGGACGGCAGGGGGCCGTTCTGGAAACACCATATATTTT. Translated: CASSFRTAGGRSGNTIYF.

The genes are TRBV11-3 and TRBJ2-1; D gene unclear. The CDR3 has 16 residues. V was pared by 0 bases and J by 6 bases, with 15 bases between. Per the germline V gene, CDR1 is SGHNT and CDR2 is YENEEA. The CDR3 region is CASSLDRTTYTNEQFF. CDR3 bases: TGTGCCAGCAGCTTAGATAGGACCACATATACCAATGAGCAGTTCTTC.

The V and J genes are TRBV29-1 and TRBJ2-2; possibly TRBD1 or TRBD2 for D (6 bases each). This CDR3 comprises 14 residues. Germline CDR1 SQVTM, CDR2 ANQGSEA. The V and J ends lost 7 bases and 5 bases respectively, with 17 bases between them. In DNA, the CDR3 is TGCAGCGCCCCTGGCAGAGGGGGGACCGGGGAGCTGTTTTTT. It codes for CSAPGRGGTGELFF.

The genes are TRBV25-1 and TRBJ1-2, with D possibly matching TRBD1 (5 bases). Germline assignment: CDR1 MGHDK and CDR2 SYGVNS. The CDR3 covers 16 residues. V lost 3 bases and J lost 4, with 18 bases in between. In DNA, the CDR3 is TGTGCCAGCAGTGACCCTCCCGGCAGGGAAGGCTATGGCTACACCTTC. It encodes CASSDPPGREGYGYTF.

This chain joins TRBV4-1 and TRBJ1-4, with TRBD1 matching 9 bases. There are 15 residues in the CDR3. Germline V CDR1 and CDR2: MGHRA, YSYEKL. Trimming removed 1 base from V and 8 bases from J; junction bases left unmatched: 5. The CDR3 region is CASSQGQGGNEKLFF. CDR3 DNA sequence: TGCGCCAGCAGCCAAGGACAGGGGGGTAACGAAAAACTGTTTTTT.

This clone showed up just a few times. The chain links TRBV6-6 to TRBJ1-1, with D maybe TRBD1 (5 bases). CDR3 length equals 15 residues. Germline V CDR1 and CDR2: MNHNY, SVGAGI (reference sequence). The V end was cut by 5 bases, the J end by 1 base, with 14 bases between. The CDR3 spells CASSNHRMGNTEAFF. For the CDR3, the DNA is TGTGCCAGCAGTAACCACAGGATGGGGAACACTGAAGCTTTCTTT.

Regarding this clone: Its ends do not fully match the called genes, so a read error is possible. V gene TRBV7-7 combines with J gene TRBJ2-6; D is undetermined. The CDR3 sequence is 16 residues long. The germline V gene encodes CDR1 SSHAT and CDR2 FNYEAQ (reference sequence). CDR3 protein: CASSLGPDSGANVLTF. The CDR3 nucleotides read TGTGCTAGCAGCTTAGGCCCCGACTCTGGGGCCAACGTCCTGACTTTC.

The V and J genes are TRBV13 and TRBJ2-2; D is uncertain. V lost 1 base and J lost 4, with 13 bases in between. From germline, CDR1 is PRHDT and CDR2 FYEKMQ (reference sequence). This CDR3 has 16 residues. Here the CDR3 reads CASSLAKGFATGELFF. The CDR3 DNA sequence: TGTGCCAGCAGCTTAGCAAAAGGGTTTGCCACCGGGGAGCTGTTTTTT.

The rearrangement links TRBV18 to TRBJ1-5; D unclear. Germline V lookup: CDR1 KGHSH, CDR2 LQKENI. Trimming cost V 1 base and J 1 base, with 5 bases left between them. The CDR3 runs to 14 residues. In nucleotides, the CDR3 is TGTGCCAGCTCACCACAGCTGAGCAATCAGCCCCAGCATTTT. Translated, it gives CASSPQLSNQPQHF.

CDR3 amino acids: CASSLGASGRANEQYF. The CDR3 nucleotides are TGTGCCAGCAGTCTGGGCGCTAGCGGGAGGGCCAACGAGCAGTACTTC. The chain employs TRBV28 and TRBJ2-7; 12 nucleotides align to TRBD2. After removal of 5 bases from V and 5 bases from J, the junction contained 10 bases not matched to a gene. Germline CDR1 MDHEN, CDR2 SYDVKM. CDR3 length: 16 amino acids.

The V gene is TRBV5-8, the J gene TRBJ1-4; D unresolved. Germline loops: CDR1 SGHTS, CDR2 YDEGEE. This CDR3 is 13 amino acids long. With 4 bases removed from V and 7 bases from J, the gap between germline ends came to 11 bases. For the CDR3, the DNA is TGTGCCAGCAGCCCTTGGGTGGGTGAAAAACTGTTTTTT. It is translated as CASSPWVGEKLFF.

The table lists this clone with a count of one. The chain has TRBV7-9 and TRBJ1-2; D is undetermined. Germline lookup yields CDR1 SEHNR and CDR2 FQNEAQ (reference sequence). The CDR3 is 13 residues long. Trimming removed 3 bases at V and 8 bases at J, with 13 bases between. CDR3 in DNA: TGTGCCAGCAGCTTCGATAATAAGGGCGGCTACACCTTC. Residues: CASSFDNKGGYTF.

The CDR3 region has the DNA TGTGCCAGCTCACCTCTCGCTAGCGGGAGTGGTGAGCAGTACTTC. Translating it yields CASSPLASGSGEQYF. This chain joins TRBV18 and TRBJ2-7, with TRBD2 matching over 10 bases. The germline V gene has CDR1 KGHSH and CDR2 LQKENI. V lost 3 bases to trimming and J lost 7 bases; unmatched junction nucleotides: 9. The CDR3 spans 15 residues.

This clone was seen once. CDR3 DNA sequence: TGTGCCAGCAGTTACGTCCAGGGGGCTGAAGCTTTCTTT. Its translation: CASSYVQGAEAFF. The rearrangement links TRBV6-6 to TRBJ1-1, with TRBD1 identical over 7 bases. The V and J ends lost 2 bases and 6 bases, in that order; junction bases with no gene match: 3. The CDR3 consists of 13 residues. In germline, CDR1 is MNHNY, CDR2 SVGAGI (reference sequence).